This TCR beta chain was identified in a study of blood T cell repertoires in COVID-19. Germline CDR1 KGHSH, CDR2 LQKENI. The CDR3 covers 15 residues. V shed 3 bases and J shed 0 bases, with 9 bases lying between them. Per the original data handling: Reference gene primer amplification yielded estimated nucleated cell counts. Produced via immunoSEQ multiplex PCR; TCRdb's table is partial and in-frame only. The V and J calls and clone size come from that table; D and trimming were worked out from the DNA. The sample shows about 90,000 clones, around four fifths of them seen only once. This sequence originates from a woman between 65 and 79 years old with active or convalescent COVID-19. Sequencing was carried out using peripheral blood. The chain employs TRBV18 and TRBJ2-1, with D perhaps matching TRBD2 (6 bases). The CDR3 loop is CASSPTGDSYNEQFF. As DNA, the CDR3 is TGTGCCAGCTCACCGACGGGAGACTCCTACAATGAGCAGTTCTTC. The full variable domain, rest sourced from reference TRBV18 and TRBJ2-1, is NAGVMQNPRHLVRRRGQEARLRCSPMKGHSHVYWYRQLPEEGLKFMVYLQKENIIDESGMPKERFSAEFPKEGPSILRIQQVVRGDSAAYFCASSPTGDSYNEQFFGPGTRLTVL.